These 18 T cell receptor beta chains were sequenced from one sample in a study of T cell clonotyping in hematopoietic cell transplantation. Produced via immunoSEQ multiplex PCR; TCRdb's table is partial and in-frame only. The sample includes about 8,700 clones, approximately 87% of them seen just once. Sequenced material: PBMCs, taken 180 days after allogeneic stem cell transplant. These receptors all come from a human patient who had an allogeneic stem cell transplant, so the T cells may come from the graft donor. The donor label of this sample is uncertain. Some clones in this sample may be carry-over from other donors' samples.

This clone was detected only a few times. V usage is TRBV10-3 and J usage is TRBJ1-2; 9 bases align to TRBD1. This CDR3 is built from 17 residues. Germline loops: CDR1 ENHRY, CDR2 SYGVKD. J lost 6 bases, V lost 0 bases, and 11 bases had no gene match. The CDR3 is CAISESIQGQGNNGYTF. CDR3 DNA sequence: TGTGCCATCAGTGAGTCGATACAAGGACAGGGGAACAATGGCTACACCTTC.

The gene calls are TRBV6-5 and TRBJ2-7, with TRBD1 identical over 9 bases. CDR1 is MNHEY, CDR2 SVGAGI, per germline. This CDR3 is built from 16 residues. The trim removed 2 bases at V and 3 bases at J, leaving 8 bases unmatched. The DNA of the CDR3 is TGTGCCAGCAGTTACCCACCGGGACAGGGAAACTACGAGCAGTACTTC. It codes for CASSYPPGQGNYEQYF.

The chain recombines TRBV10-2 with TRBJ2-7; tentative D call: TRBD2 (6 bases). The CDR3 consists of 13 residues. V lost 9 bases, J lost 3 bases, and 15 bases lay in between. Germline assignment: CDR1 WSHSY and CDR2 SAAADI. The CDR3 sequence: CASKSGSNYEQYF. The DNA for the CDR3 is TGCGCCAGTAAGAGCGGGTCGAACTACGAGCAGTACTTC.

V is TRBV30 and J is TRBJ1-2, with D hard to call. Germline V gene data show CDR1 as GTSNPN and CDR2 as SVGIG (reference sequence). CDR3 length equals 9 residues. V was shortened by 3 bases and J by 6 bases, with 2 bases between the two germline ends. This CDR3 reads CAWRDGYTF. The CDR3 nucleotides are TGTGCCTGGAGGGATGGCTACACCTTC.

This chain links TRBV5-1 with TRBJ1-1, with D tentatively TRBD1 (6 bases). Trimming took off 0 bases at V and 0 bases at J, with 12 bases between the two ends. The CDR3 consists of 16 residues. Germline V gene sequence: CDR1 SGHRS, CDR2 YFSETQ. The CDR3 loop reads CASSLARGAVNTEAFF. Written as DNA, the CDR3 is TGCGCCAGCAGCTTGGCAAGGGGGGCGGTGAACACTGAAGCTTTCTTT. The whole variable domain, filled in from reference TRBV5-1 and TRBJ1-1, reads KAGVTQTPRYLIKTRGQQVTLSCSPISGHRSVSWYQQTPGQGLQFLFEYFSETQRNKGNFPGRFSGRQFSNSRSEMNVSTLELGDSALYLCASSLARGAVNTEAFFGQGTRLTVV.

CDR3 in DNA: TGTGCCAGCAGTACACCTTCCGCCAAAAACATTCAGTACTTC. This codes for CASSTPSAKNIQYF. The chain has TRBV6-5 and TRBJ2-4; D is unclear. The germline V gene has CDR1 MNHEY and CDR2 SVGAGI. Deletions cut 5 bases from V and 1 base from J, with 9 bases between. CDR3 length: 14 residues.

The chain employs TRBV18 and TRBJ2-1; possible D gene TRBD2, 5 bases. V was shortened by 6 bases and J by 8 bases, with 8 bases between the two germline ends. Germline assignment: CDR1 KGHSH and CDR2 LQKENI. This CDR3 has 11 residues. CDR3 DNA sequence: TGTGCCAGCTCCCCCGGGGATGAGCAGTTCTTC. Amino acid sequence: CASSPGDEQFF.

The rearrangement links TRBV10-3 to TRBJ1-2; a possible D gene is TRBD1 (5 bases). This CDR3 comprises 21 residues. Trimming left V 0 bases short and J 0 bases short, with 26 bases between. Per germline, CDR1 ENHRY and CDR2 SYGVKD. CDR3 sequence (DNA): TGTGCCATCAGTGAGTCTGGGGCACCGGAACCGACGGAATCAGCTAACTATGGCTACACCTTC. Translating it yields CAISESGAPEPTESANYGYTF.

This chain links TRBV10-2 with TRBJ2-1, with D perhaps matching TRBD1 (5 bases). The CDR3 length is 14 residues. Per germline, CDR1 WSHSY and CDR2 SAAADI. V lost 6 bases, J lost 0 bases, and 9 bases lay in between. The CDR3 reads CASRQVSSYNEQFF. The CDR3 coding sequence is TGCGCCAGCAGACAGGTGAGCTCCTACAATGAGCAGTTCTTC.

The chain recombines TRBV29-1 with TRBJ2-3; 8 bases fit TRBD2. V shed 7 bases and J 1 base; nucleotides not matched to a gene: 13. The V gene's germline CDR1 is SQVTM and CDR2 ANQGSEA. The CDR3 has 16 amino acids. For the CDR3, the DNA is TGCAGCGCCGGGGGTCGGCGGCGGGGGGGCACAGATACGCAGTATTTT. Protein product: CSAGGRRRGGTDTQYF.

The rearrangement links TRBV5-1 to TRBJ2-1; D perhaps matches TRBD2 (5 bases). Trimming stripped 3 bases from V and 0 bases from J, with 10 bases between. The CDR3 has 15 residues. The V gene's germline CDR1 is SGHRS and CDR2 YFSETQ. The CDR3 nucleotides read TGCGCCAGCAGCTGGAGGTTGAGCTCCTACAATGAGCAGTTCTTC. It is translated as CASSWRLSSYNEQFF.

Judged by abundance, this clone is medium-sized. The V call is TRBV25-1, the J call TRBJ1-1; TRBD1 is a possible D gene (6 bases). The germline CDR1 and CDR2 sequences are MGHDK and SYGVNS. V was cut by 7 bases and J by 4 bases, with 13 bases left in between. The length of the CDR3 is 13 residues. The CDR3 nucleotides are TGTGCCAGCAATGACCAGGGGAGCACTGAAGCTTTCTTT. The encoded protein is CASNDQGSTEAFF. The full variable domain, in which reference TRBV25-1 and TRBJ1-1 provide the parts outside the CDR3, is EADIYQTPRYLVIGTGKKITLECSQTMGHDKMYWYQQDPGMELHLIHYSYGVNSTEKGDLSSESTVSRIRTEHFPLTLESARPSHTSQYLCASNDQGSTEAFFGQGTRLTVV.

In DNA, the CDR3 is TGTGCCAGCAGCGAAAGGGGTAACTATGGCTACACCTTC. Its translation: CASSERGNYGYTF. V is TRBV2 and J is TRBJ1-2, with D possibly TRBD1 on 5 matching bases. The CDR3 length is 13 residues. CDR1 and CDR2 from the germline V gene are SNHLY and FYNNEI. V shed 6 bases and J shed 1 base, with 9 bases lying between them.

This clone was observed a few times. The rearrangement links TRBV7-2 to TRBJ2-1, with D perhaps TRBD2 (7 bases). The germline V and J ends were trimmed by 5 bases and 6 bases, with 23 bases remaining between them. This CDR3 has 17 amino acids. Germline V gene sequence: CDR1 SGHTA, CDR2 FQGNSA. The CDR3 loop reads CASSPQVGRGGGNEQFF. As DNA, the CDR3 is TGTGCCAGCAGCCCCCAGGTTGGGCGGGGAGGGGGCAATGAGCAGTTCTTC.

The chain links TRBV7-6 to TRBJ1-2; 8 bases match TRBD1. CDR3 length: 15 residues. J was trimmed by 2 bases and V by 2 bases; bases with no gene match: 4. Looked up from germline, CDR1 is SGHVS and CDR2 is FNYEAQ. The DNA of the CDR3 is TGTGCCAGCAGCTTACAGACAGGGGCAAACTATGGCTACACCTTC. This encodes CASSLQTGANYGYTF.

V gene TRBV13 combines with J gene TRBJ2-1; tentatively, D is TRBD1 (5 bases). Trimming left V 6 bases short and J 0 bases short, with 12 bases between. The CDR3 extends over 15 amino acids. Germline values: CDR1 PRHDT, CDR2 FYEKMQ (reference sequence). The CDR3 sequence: CASSFDRNSYNEQFF. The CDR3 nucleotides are TGTGCCAGCAGTTTCGACAGAAACTCCTACAATGAGCAGTTCTTC.

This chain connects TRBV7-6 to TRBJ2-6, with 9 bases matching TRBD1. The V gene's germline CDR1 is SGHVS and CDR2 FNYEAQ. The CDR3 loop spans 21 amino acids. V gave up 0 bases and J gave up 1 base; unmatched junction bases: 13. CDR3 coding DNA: TGTGCCAGCAGCTTAGCGTTAAGAGGGGGACAGGGCGTTTCTGGGGCCAACGTCCTGACTTTC. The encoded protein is CASSLALRGGQGVSGANVLTF.

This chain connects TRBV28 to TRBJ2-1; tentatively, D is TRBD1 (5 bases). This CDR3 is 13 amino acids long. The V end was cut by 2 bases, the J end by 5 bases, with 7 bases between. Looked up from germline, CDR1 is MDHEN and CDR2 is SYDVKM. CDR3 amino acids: CASSLEGDNEQFF. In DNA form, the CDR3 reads TGTGCCAGCAGTTTAGAAGGGGACAATGAGCAGTTCTTC.